One T cell receptor beta chain is described in this entry. One end of the junction varies from germline; a read error may be responsible. The record originates from a study of CD8+CD57+ T cells in acquired aplastic anemia. CDR3 size: 15 residues. The germline V gene has CDR1 SGHTA and CDR2 FQGTGA. CDR3 and TCR beta VDJ profiling relied on a genomic DNA template. TCRdb analysed the reads with MiXCR anew, one entry per CDR3 protein. The profile shows about 170,000 distinct CDR3 sequences, 50% to 75% of them singletons. The sequence came from a human donor in good health. The sequenced sample was sorted CD4+, CD8+, or CD8+CD57+ T cells (not recorded which) from PBMCs. This chain connects TRBV7-3 to TRBJ2-5, with D maybe TRBD2 (6 bases). CDR3 region: CASSLTRVPGETRYF. DNA for the CDR3: TGTGCCAGCAGCTTAACGAGGGTTCCGGGGGAGACCCGGTACTTC.